This T cell receptor (beta chain) was retrieved from a study of blood T cell repertoires in COVID-19. Study as a whole: Italy, Spain and the United States were the sources of the convalescent and acute COVID-19 samples. PBMCs, B-cell-depleted T cells, or T cells were the source of the cDNA or gDNA that made up the material.

The V gene end was trimmed by 5 bases and the J gene end by 1 base; junction bases not matched to a gene: 2. Germline lookup yields CDR1 LGHDT and CDR2 YNNKEL (reference sequence). The CDR3 runs to 15 residues. The authors' processing: Nucleated cell number was recorded as an estimate derived from reference gene primer amplification. Method: immunoSEQ multiplex PCR; TCRdb's copy keeps in-frame clones and lacks some. V, J and clone size are those of that table, while D and trimming were read from the DNA. The table records some 290,000 clones, around 81% of them present only once. The sequencing sample was made of peripheral blood. The source is a woman aged 55-69 years with active or convalescent COVID-19. V usage is TRBV3-1 (or the pseudogene TRBV3-2) and J usage is TRBJ2-5; TRBD2 matches at 12 bases. CDR3 amino acids: CASSASGGAQETQYF. DNA for the CDR3: TGTGCCAGCAGCGCTAGCGGGGGGGCCCAAGAGACCCAGTACTTC.